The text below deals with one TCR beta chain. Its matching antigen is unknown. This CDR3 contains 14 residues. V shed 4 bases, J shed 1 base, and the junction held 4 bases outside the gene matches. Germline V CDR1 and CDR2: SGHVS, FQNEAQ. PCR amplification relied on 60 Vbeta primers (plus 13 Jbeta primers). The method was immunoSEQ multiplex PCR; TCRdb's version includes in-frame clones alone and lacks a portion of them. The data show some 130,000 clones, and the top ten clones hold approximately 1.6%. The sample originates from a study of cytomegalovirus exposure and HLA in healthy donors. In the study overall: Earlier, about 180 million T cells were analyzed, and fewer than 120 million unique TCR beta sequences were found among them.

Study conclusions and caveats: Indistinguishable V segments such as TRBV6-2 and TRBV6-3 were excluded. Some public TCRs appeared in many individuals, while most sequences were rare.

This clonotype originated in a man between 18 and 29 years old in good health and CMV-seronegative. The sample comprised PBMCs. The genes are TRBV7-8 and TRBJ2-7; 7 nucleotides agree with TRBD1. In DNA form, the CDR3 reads TGTGCCAGCAGCTATTCGACAGGGTCCTACGAGCAGTACTTC. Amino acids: CASSYSTGSYEQYF.